A single sample gave rise to the 10 T cell receptor beta chains below, sequenced in a study of technical replicates of blood from a handful of donors (dated by TCRdb to about 2017). Library method: the immunoSEQ multiplex PCR assay. TCRdb obtained this table from immuneACCESS and retained in-frame rearrangements with V and J assigned. These tables miss some clones; where compared with another copy, unresolved V genes account for less than half of the shortfall, and the remainder is unexplained. Here the sample has tens of thousands of clones; roughly 90% occur a single time. 0.42% of the sample lies in the top ten. The sequenced material came from T cells isolated from PBMCs. The receptors come from a human donor in good health.

This rearrangement joins TRBV6-5 to TRBJ2-3; D gene unclear. From germline, CDR1 is MNHEY and CDR2 SVGAGI. V was trimmed by 7 bases and J by 0 bases, leaving 11 bases between them. This CDR3 is built from 14 residues. CDR3 region: CASKRASSTDTQYF. The CDR3 nucleotides are TGTGCCAGCAAAAGAGCTAGTAGCACAGATACGCAGTATTTT.

The chain carries TRBV28 and TRBJ1-5; tentatively, D is TRBD1 (5 bases). Germline values: CDR1 MDHEN, CDR2 SYDVKM. This CDR3 contains 14 residues. V shed 7 bases and J shed 6 bases, with 16 bases lying between them. CDR3 loop: CASTAAGMGQPQHF. The DNA for the CDR3 is TGTGCCAGCACCGCAGCAGGGATGGGTCAGCCCCAGCATTTT.

This clone has just one count. The chain links TRBV19 to TRBJ1-1; D call uncertain. V was shortened by 5 bases and J by 5 bases, with 18 bases between the two germline ends. The germline V gene has CDR1 LNHDA and CDR2 SQIVND (reference sequence). The CDR3 loop spans 15 amino acids. CDR3 bases: TGTGCCAGTAGTCCCACGGCGGGAACCTCGACTGAAGCTTTCTTT. Translation gives CASSPTAGTSTEAFF.

The CDR3 DNA follows: TGTGCCAGCAGCTTGCCGTACGCTAACACAGATACGCAGTATTTT. Amino acids: CASSLPYANTDTQYF. The rearrangement uses TRBV5-4 and TRBJ2-3; D gene uncertain. Germline V gene lookup returns CDR1 SGHNT and CDR2 YYREEE (reference sequence). Trimming removed 1 base at V and 2 bases at J, with 11 bases between. This CDR3 has 15 residues.

This chain connects TRBV28 to TRBJ1-2, with D tentatively TRBD1 (6 bases). Germline V gene lookup returns CDR1 MDHEN and CDR2 SYDVKM. The CDR3 covers 14 residues. The V end lost 2 bases, the J end lost 3 bases, and 10 bases lay between the germline ends. Here the CDR3 DNA reads TGTGCCAGCAGTTTAGGGGGGGCTGACTATGGCTACACCTTC. Residues: CASSLGGADYGYTF.

The chain links TRBV7-8 to TRBJ2-7, with D perhaps matching TRBD2 (6 bases). The CDR3 spans 16 residues. From germline, CDR1 is SGHVS and CDR2 FQNEAQ. The germline V and J ends were trimmed by 1 base and 2 bases, with 15 bases remaining between them. The CDR3 nucleotides read TGTGCCAGCAGCTTAGGTTACCGGGAGATCCCCTACGAGCAGTACTTC. Amino acid sequence: CASSLGYREIPYEQYF.

The chain combines TRBV5-6 with TRBJ2-7, with D maybe TRBD1 (5 bases). The CDR3 totals 12 residues. V lost 6 bases to trimming and J lost 0 bases, with 7 bases between them. Germline lookup yields CDR1 SGHDT and CDR2 YYEEEE. CDR3 region: CASTTVSYEQYF. CDR3 DNA: TGTGCCAGCACGACAGTCTCCTACGAGCAGTACTTC.

This chain connects TRBV6-1 to TRBJ2-3; no firm D call. Germline V gives CDR1 MNHNS, CDR2 SASEGT. The CDR3 length is 19 residues. Trimming took 4 bases from V and 1 from J, leaving 24 bases between them. CDR3 sequence: CASSVRLVSTRSGTDTQYF. The CDR3 DNA is TGTGCCAGCAGTGTAAGGCTAGTCTCAACCCGTTCGGGCACAGATACGCAGTATTTT.

This rearrangement joins TRBV25-1 to TRBJ2-2; tentative D call: TRBD2 (5 bases). Germline lookup yields CDR1 MGHDK and CDR2 SYGVNS. The CDR3 runs 15 residues. Trimming took off 4 bases at V and 5 bases at J, with 14 bases between the two ends. The CDR3 protein is CASSAEYWTTGELFF. In DNA, the CDR3 is TGTGCCAGCAGTGCCGAATATTGGACTACCGGGGAGCTGTTTTTT.

V and J are TRBV15 and TRBJ2-2; TRBD1 agrees at 7 bases. The ends lost 5 bases at V and 5 bases at J; junction bases unmatched: 17. This CDR3 region has 18 residues. Per germline, CDR1 LNHNV and CDR2 YYDKDF (reference sequence). CDR3 region: CATSFRDSGSFWTGELFF. The CDR3 DNA reads TGTGCCACCAGCTTCCGGGACAGCGGTAGCTTCTGGACCGGGGAGCTGTTTTTT. Together with reference TRBV15 and TRBJ2-2, the CDR3 gives the full variable domain: DAMVIQNPRYQVTQFGKPVTLSCSQTLNHNVMYWYQQKSSQAPKLLFHYYDKDFNNEADTPDNFQSRRPNTSFCFLDIRSPGLGDTAMYLCATSFRDSGSFWTGELFFGEGSRLTVL.